The 21 T cell receptor beta chains presented below share a single source sample, sequenced in a study of shared clonotypes between healthy human individuals. CD8 cells classed as naive were CD45RO-negative and positively selected for CCR7, excluding terminally differentiated effector memory CD45RA+ cells. The table came from immunoSEQ multiplex PCR; TCRdb's copy has only in-frame clones and leaves some out. In the table there are around 1.9 million clones, just over 90% of which are singletons. The sample was naive CD8+ T cells from PBMCs. The receptors shown here come from a man between 18 and 29 years old in good health. Some clones in this sample may be carry-over from other donors' samples.

The rearrangement uses TRBV19 and TRBJ2-7; maybe TRBD1 (5 bases). V gave up 3 bases and J gave up 0 bases, with 12 bases separating them. The germline CDR1 and CDR2 sequences are LNHDA and SQIVND (reference sequence). The CDR3 has 15 residues. Here the CDR3 DNA reads TGTGCCAGTAGTATCTTCGACAGTAACTCCTACGAGCAGTACTTC. Encoded protein: CASSIFDSNSYEQYF.

This chain uses TRBV27 with TRBJ2-7, with TRBD1 identical over 12 bases. This CDR3 spans 15 amino acids. The germline V gene has CDR1 MNHEY and CDR2 SMNVEV (reference sequence). Trimming removed 4 bases from V and 2 bases from J; junction bases left unmatched: 3. CDR3 sequence reads: CASSSGQGATYEQYF. CDR3 nucleotides: TGTGCCAGCAGTTCGGGACAGGGGGCCACCTACGAGCAGTACTTC.

V is TRBV6-1 and J is TRBJ2-1, with D possibly matching TRBD2 (5 bases). The CDR3 is made up of 12 amino acids. Trimming took 4 bases from V and 9 from J, leaving 10 bases between them. CDR1 and CDR2 (germline): MNHNS, SASEGT. This CDR3 is CASSGSGREQFF. As DNA, the CDR3 is TGTGCCAGCAGTGGAAGCGGTCGTGAGCAGTTCTTC.

The chain links TRBV7-9 to TRBJ1-1; no clear D gene. With 5 bases removed from V and 5 bases from J, the gap between germline ends came to 9 bases. Germline CDR1 reads SEHNR; CDR2 reads FQNEAQ (reference sequence). CDR3 length: 12 amino acids. The CDR3 coding sequence is TGTGCCAGCAGCCCAACAAGTACTGAAGCTTTCTTT. Protein: CASSPTSTEAFF.

This chain uses TRBV28 with TRBJ2-7, with D possibly TRBD1 on 6 matching bases. With 5 bases removed from V and 3 bases from J, the gap between germline ends came to 14 bases. Per germline, CDR1 MDHEN and CDR2 SYDVKM. CDR3 length: 14 residues. For the CDR3, the DNA is TGTGCCAGCAGTCCCCCGGGACAATTCTACGAGCAGTACTTC. Translating gives CASSPPGQFYEQYF.

V and J are TRBV7-8 and TRBJ1-5; no definite D call. The germline V gene encodes CDR1 SGHVS and CDR2 FQNEAQ. Trimming removed 2 bases from V and 2 bases from J, with 10 bases in between. The CDR3 sequence is 15 residues long. The CDR3 spells CASSLLREGNQPQHF. CDR3 DNA: TGTGCCAGCAGCTTACTCCGGGAGGGCAATCAGCCCCAGCATTTT.

The J gene is TRBJ2-7, the V gene TRBV27; D possibly corresponds to TRBD1 (6 bases). In germline, CDR1 is MNHEY, CDR2 SMNVEV (reference sequence). Trimming pared 4 bases from V and 3 bases from J, leaving 16 bases between. The CDR3 sequence is 15 residues long. CDR3 region: CASSSWVGANYEQYF. The CDR3 nucleotides are TGTGCCAGCAGTTCCTGGGTGGGGGCAAACTACGAGCAGTACTTC.

V is TRBV10-2 and J is TRBJ1-2; 8 bases match TRBD1. The CDR3 has 15 amino acids. Germline-derived CDR1 and CDR2 are WSHSY and SAAADI. After removal of 6 bases from V and 8 bases from J, the junction contained 14 bases not matched to a gene. CDR3 nucleotides: TGCGCCAGCAGAGTGGATGGACAGGGAGTAGAAGGCTACACCTTC. Translation gives CASRVDGQGVEGYTF.

The chain couples TRBV5-1 to TRBJ2-7; TRBD1 might be the D (6 bases). Deletions cut 0 bases from V and 3 bases from J, with 10 bases between. Germline V gene sequence: CDR1 SGHRS, CDR2 YFSETQ. This CDR3 is 14 amino acids long. CDR3 residues: CASSLDRAHYEQYF. The CDR3 nucleotides are TGCGCCAGCAGCTTGGACAGGGCGCACTACGAGCAGTACTTC.

This chain uses TRBV5-5 with TRBJ2-7; the D is unclear. CDR3 size: 12 residues. CDR1 and CDR2 (germline): SGHKS, YYEKEE (reference sequence). V was trimmed by 0 bases and J by 5 bases, leaving 6 bases between them. The CDR3 sequence is CASSLADDEQYF. CDR3 coding DNA: TGTGCCAGCAGCTTGGCGGACGACGAGCAGTACTTC.

The chain is built from TRBV6-5 and TRBJ2-1, with 8 nucleotides matching TRBD2. This CDR3 contains 16 residues. Germline V gives CDR1 MNHEY, CDR2 SVGAGI. The trim removed 0 bases at V and 7 bases at J, leaving 8 bases unmatched. CDR3 in amino acids: CASSYSRLANMNEQFF. In DNA form, the CDR3 reads TGTGCCAGCAGTTACTCGAGACTAGCGAATATGAATGAGCAGTTCTTC.

The V and J genes are TRBV25-1 and TRBJ2-3, with 8 bases matching TRBD2. V lost 7 bases to trimming and J lost 5 bases; unmatched junction nucleotides: 5. The CDR3 loop spans 13 amino acids. The germline V gene has CDR1 MGHDK and CDR2 SYGVNS. The chain's CDR3 is CASTSGRVDTQYF. DNA of the CDR3: TGTGCCAGCACGAGCGGGAGAGTAGATACGCAGTATTTT.

Concerning this clone: Other DNA sequences in this sample translate to the same CDR3. The chain employs TRBV5-1 and TRBJ2-1; TRBD2 agrees at 12 bases. Trimming took 4 bases from V and 3 from J; bases not matched to a gene: 5. Germline V gene data show CDR1 as SGHRS and CDR2 as YFSETQ. The CDR3 is 16 residues long. The CDR3 DNA follows: TGCGCCAGCAGCCCCCGGACTAGCGGGGTCTACAATGAGCAGTTCTTC. This sequence encodes CASSPRTSGVYNEQFF.

The chain recombines TRBV10-3 with TRBJ1-1, with unresolved D. The CDR3 is 14 residues long. Germline-derived CDR1 and CDR2 are ENHRY and SYGVKD. Between the trimmed V and J ends, which lost 6 bases and 2 bases, there was a span of 13 bases. CDR3 in amino acids: CAIRKREHNTEAFF. CDR3 bases: TGTGCCATCAGGAAACGGGAGCATAACACTGAAGCTTTCTTT.

This chain uses TRBV7-9 with TRBJ1-4, with TRBD1 matching over 10 bases. The CDR3 sequence is 16 residues long. J lost 1 base, V lost 4 bases, and 3 bases had no gene match. Per germline, CDR1 SEHNR and CDR2 FQNEAQ (reference sequence). This CDR3 is CASSWDRGVTNEKLFF. For the CDR3, the DNA is TGTGCCAGCAGCTGGGACAGGGGTGTAACTAATGAAAAACTGTTTTTT.

In this sample, this clone turned up once. The chain is built from TRBV2 and TRBJ2-1; 11 nucleotides match TRBD2. Germline CDR1 is SNHLY and CDR2 is FYNNEI. The CDR3 sequence is 15 residues long. Germline trimming cut 4 bases from V and 4 bases from J; bases unmatched to any gene: 3. As DNA, the CDR3 is TGTGCCAGCAGTGTGGGACTAGCGGCTTACAATGAGCAGTTCTTC. This encodes CASSVGLAAYNEQFF.

The chain carries TRBV28 and TRBJ2-3; D call uncertain. CDR1 is MDHEN and CDR2 is SYDVKM in the germline V gene. The CDR3 contains 13 residues. With 5 bases removed from V and 2 bases from J, the gap between germline ends came to 8 bases. Here the CDR3 reads CASSERTTDTQYF. In DNA form, the CDR3 reads TGTGCCAGCAGTGAACGGACCACAGATACGCAGTATTTT.

This chain connects TRBV27 to TRBJ2-7; D not certain. The CDR3 totals 16 residues. Trimming stripped 2 bases from V and 0 bases from J, with 14 bases between. Per the germline V gene, CDR1 is MNHEY and CDR2 is SMNVEV (reference sequence). The DNA for the CDR3 is TGTGCCAGCAGTTTAAACGTCGGGTCCCTCTCCTACGAGCAGTACTTC. This sequence encodes CASSLNVGSLSYEQYF.

This CDR3 is CASSITGSAPEAFF. The DNA for the CDR3 is TGTGCCAGCAGCATCACAGGGTCGGCTCCTGAAGCTTTCTTT. V and J are TRBV9 and TRBJ1-1; tentatively, D is TRBD1 (6 bases). Trimming took off 4 bases at V and 6 bases at J, with 16 bases between the two ends. Germline V gene data show CDR1 as SGDLS and CDR2 as YYNGEE. The CDR3 consists of 14 residues. Full variable domain (rest looked up from reference TRBV9 and TRBJ1-1): DSGVTQTPKHLITATGQRVTLRCSPRSGDLSVYWYQQSLDQGLQFLIQYYNGEERAKGNILERFSAQQFPDLHSELNLSSLELGDSALYFCASSITGSAPEAFFGQGTRLTVV.

This clone has a single count. The J gene is TRBJ2-1, the V gene TRBV19; 12 bases agree with TRBD1. Germline loops: CDR1 LNHDA, CDR2 SQIVND (reference sequence). This CDR3 comprises 19 residues. Trimming cost V 7 bases and J 9 bases; bases outside gene matches: 22. DNA of the CDR3: TGTGCCAGTATGGGGACAGGGGGCTTCACGGGCCCCGTCATGTCTGAGCAGTTCTTC. Its protein product is CASMGTGGFTGPVMSEQFF.

The chain uses TRBV9 and TRBJ1-2; tentative D call: TRBD1 (5 bases). The germline gives CDR1 SGDLS, CDR2 YYNGEE. V was shortened by 4 bases and J by 4 bases, with 14 bases between the two germline ends. The CDR3 is 14 amino acids. The CDR3 here is CASSPPGPSYGYTF. The DNA of the CDR3 is TGTGCCAGCAGCCCACCGGGACCGAGCTATGGCTACACCTTC. Based on the CDR3 plus reference TRBV9 and TRBJ1-2, the full variable domain is DSGVTQTPKHLITATGQRVTLRCSPRSGDLSVYWYQQSLDQGLQFLIQYYNGEERAKGNILERFSAQQFPDLHSELNLSSLELGDSALYFCASSPPGPSYGYTFGSGTRLTVV.